The rows below give T cell receptor beta chains drawn from one sample of a study of shared clonotypes between healthy human individuals. Sequencing was performed with immunoSEQ multiplex PCR; in TCRdb, only in-frame clones are kept and a portion is missing. The profile covers a few million clones, with roughly 93% appearing a single time and under 0.45% taken by the ten largest. The source material was naive CD4+ T cells from PBMCs. These receptors came from a man aged 18 to 29 in good health. Some clones in this sample may be carry-over from other donors' samples. Each CDR3 is given with its conserved first and last residue. D genes are given only for firm matches. Expanded clones get a size class; other rows say once, few or many, or leave the size out.

V,J,D,size,DNA,CDR3
TRBV6-1,TRBJ2-3,TRBD2,once,TGTGCCAGCCATCAACCAGGGAGGGGCACAGATACGCAGTATTTT,CASHQPGRGTDTQYF
TRBV9,TRBJ1-5,NA,NA,TGTGCCAGCAGCGGCGGGGCCGTGGGGCCCCAGCATTTT,CASSGGAVGPQHF
TRBV19,TRBJ2-2,TRBD1,NA,TGTGCCAGTAGTGCCCCGACAGGGTGGTCCACCGGGGAGCTGTTTTTT,CASSAPTGWSTGELFF
TRBV18,TRBJ2-7,NA,NA,TGTGCCAGCTCACCCCAGGGTTGGGGCGAGCAGTACTTC,CASSPQGWGEQYF
TRBV4-2,TRBJ2-3,NA,NA,TGTGCCAGCAGCCAAGAGATGACAGCGGGCACAGATACGCAGTATTTT,CASSQEMTAGTDTQYF
TRBV7-3,TRBJ2-1,TRBD2,NA,TGTGCCAGCAGCTTAACTAGCGGGAGTATCGATGAGCAGTTCTTC,CASSLTSGSIDEQFF
TRBV11-2,TRBJ1-2,NA,NA,TGTGCCAGCAGCTTCGAAGGACTATATGGCTACACCTTC,CASSFEGLYGYTF
TRBV28,TRBJ1-2,NA,NA,TGTGCCAGCAGTTCTCGACAGACTACCTATGGCTACACCTTC,CASSSRQTTYGYTF
TRBV11-2,TRBJ1-1,NA,NA,TGTGCCAGCAGCCAATATACAGGATACACTGAAGCTTTCTTT,CASSQYTGYTEAFF
TRBV25-1,TRBJ2-1,TRBD2,NA,TGTGCCAGCAGCATGAGAGAGGGACTAGCGGGATTATACAATGAGCAGTTCTTC,CASSMREGLAGLYNEQFF
TRBV29-1,TRBJ2-1,TRBD2,NA,TGCAGCGTTTCCGGGACTAGCGGGAGTGTGGGTGAGCAGTTCTTC,CSVSGTSGSVGEQFF
TRBV7-9,TRBJ2-3,NA,NA,TGTGCCAGCAGCTTAGGGTCCACAGATACGCAGTATTTT,CASSLGSTDTQYF
TRBV28,TRBJ1-2,NA,NA,TGTGCCAGCAGCAACCAACAGGGATATGGCTACACCTTC,CASSNQQGYGYTF
TRBV28,TRBJ2-1,NA,once,TGTGCCACCAATAGGGGAGGTCACTACAATGAGCAGTTCTTC,CATNRGGHYNEQFF
TRBV28,TRBJ2-7,TRBD2,once,TGTGCCAGCAGCACATACGGGAGGGCCTACGAGCAGTACTTC,CASSTYGRAYEQYF
TRBV5-6,TRBJ2-7,NA,NA,TGTGCCAGCAGCTTGGCCGGGTGGAATCTCGAGCAGTACTTC,CASSLAGWNLEQYF
TRBV27,TRBJ2-3,NA,NA,TGTGCCAGCAGTAGGGCAGATACGCAGTATTTT,CASSRADTQYF
TRBV19,TRBJ1-2,TRBD1,NA,TGTGCCAGTAGTATACAGGGGGCTTATGGCTACACCTTC,CASSIQGAYGYTF
TRBV9,TRBJ2-1,NA,NA,TGTGCCAGCAGCGGTAGGTCTAGCCTACACAATGAGCAGTTCTTC,CASSGRSSLHNEQFF
TRBV5-1,TRBJ2-3,TRBD1,NA,TGCGCCAGCAGCCTGCCGGGACAGGGATTGCCAGATACGCAGTATTTT,CASSLPGQGLPDTQYF
TRBV18,TRBJ2-1,TRBD2,NA,TGTGCCAGCTCACCAGGCTCGGGACTAGCGGGTATCCCCCGTTACAATGAGCAGTTCTTC,CASSPGSGLAGIPRYNEQFF
TRBV5-6,TRBJ2-7,NA,NA,TGTGCCAGCAGCCTCCGGGGAGGCCCCTCCTACGAGCAGTACTTC,CASSLRGGPSYEQYF